This TCR beta chain is from a study of technical replicates of blood from a few donors. Sequencing used immunoSEQ multiplex PCR; TCRdb keeps in-frame clones, though not all of them. This repertoire shows 95,000 to 100,000 clones, just over 95% found once; its top ten account for 0.21%. After removal of 4 bases from V and 6 bases from J, the junction contained 5 bases not matched to a gene. The CDR3 has 13 residues. Germline V gives CDR1 MNHEY, CDR2 SVGAGI. The J gene is TRBJ2-7, the V gene TRBV6-5, with TRBD1 matching over 8 bases. The sequenced sample was T cells isolated from PBMCs. This sequence originates from a human donor in good health. As DNA, the CDR3 is TGTGCCAGCAGTTTGCAGGGGGCCGGCGAGCAGTACTTC. This sequence encodes CASSLQGAGEQYF.